This T cell receptor (beta chain) was identified during a study of blood T cell repertoires in COVID-19. About the study: COVID-19 samples collected from the United States, Italy and Spain covered acute and convalescent phases. T cells, B-cell-depleted T cells, or PBMCs supplied cDNA or gDNA.

Seattle patients were enrolled while actively infected and followed longitudinally. CDR3 length equals 15 residues. From germline, CDR1 is SEHNR and CDR2 FQNEAQ (reference sequence). After removal of 2 bases from V and 5 bases from J, the junction contained 6 bases not matched to a gene. This clone showed up just a few times. Per the authors' pipeline: Estimates of nucleated cell counts were drawn from the amplification of reference gene primers. Sequenced by immunoSEQ multiplex PCR; TCRdb stores in-frame clones only, minus some. V, J and clone size are those of that table, while D and trimming were read from the DNA. The table lists about 160,000 clones, roughly 90% of them singletons.

The gene calls are TRBV7-9 and TRBJ2-1; the match to TRBD1 covers 7 bases. The sequence derives from a young man with COVID-19, enrolled during active disease. The sequencing sample was made of peripheral blood. The CDR3 DNA reads TGTGCCAGCAGCTTACAGACAGGGCGGGACAATGAGCAGTTCTTC. Amino acid sequence: CASSLQTGRDNEQFF.